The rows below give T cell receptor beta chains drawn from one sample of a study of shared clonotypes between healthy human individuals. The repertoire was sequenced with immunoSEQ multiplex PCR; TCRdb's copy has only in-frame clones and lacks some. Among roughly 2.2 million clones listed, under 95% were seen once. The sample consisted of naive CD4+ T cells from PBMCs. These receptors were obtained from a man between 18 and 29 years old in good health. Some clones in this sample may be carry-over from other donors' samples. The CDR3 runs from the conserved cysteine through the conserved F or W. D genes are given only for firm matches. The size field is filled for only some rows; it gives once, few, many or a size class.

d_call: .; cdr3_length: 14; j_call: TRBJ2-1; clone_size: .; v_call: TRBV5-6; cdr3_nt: TGTGCCAGCAGCTGGCTTAGCGGTGGTAATGAGCAGTTCTTC; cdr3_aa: CASSWLSGGNEQFF
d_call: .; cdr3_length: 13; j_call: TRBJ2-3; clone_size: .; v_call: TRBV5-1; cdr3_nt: TGCGCCAGCAGCTCAGGGAGCACAGATACGCAGTATTTT; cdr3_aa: CASSSGSTDTQYF
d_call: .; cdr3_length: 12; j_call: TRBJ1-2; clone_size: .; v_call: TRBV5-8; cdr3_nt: TGTGCCAGCAGCCCACTTCAAAGGGGCTACACCTTC; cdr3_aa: CASSPLQRGYTF
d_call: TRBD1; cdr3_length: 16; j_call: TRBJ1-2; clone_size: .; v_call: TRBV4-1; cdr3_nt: TGCGCCAGCAGCCAGGGGGCGGGACAGGGGTATTATGGCTACACCTTC; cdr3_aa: CASSQGAGQGYYGYTF
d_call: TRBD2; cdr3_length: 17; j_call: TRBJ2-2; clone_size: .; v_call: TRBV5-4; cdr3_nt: TGTGCCAGCAGCTTGGAGTCTAGCGGTGGGTACACCGGGGAGCTGTTTTTT; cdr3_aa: CASSLESSGGYTGELFF
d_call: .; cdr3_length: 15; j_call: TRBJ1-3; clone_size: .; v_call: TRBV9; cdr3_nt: TGTGCCAGCAGCCCAAGACAGAGCTCTGGAAACACCATATATTTT; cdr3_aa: CASSPRQSSGNTIYF
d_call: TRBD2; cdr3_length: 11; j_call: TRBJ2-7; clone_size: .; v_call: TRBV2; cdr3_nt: TGTGGGACTAGCGCCTCCTACGAGCAGTACTTC; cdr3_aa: CGTSASYEQYF
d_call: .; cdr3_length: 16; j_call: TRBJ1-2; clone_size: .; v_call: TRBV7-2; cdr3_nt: TGTGCCAGCAGCTTAGCGGCAGCCTCGTCTAACTATGGCTACACCTTC; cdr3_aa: CASSLAAASSNYGYTF
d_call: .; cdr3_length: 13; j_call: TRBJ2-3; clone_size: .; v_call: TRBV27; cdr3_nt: TGTGCCAGCAGTTCCCCGTCTCCCCATACGCAGTATTTT; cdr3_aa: CASSSPSPHTQYF
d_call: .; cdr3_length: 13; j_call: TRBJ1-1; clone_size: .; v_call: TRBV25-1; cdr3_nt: TGTGCCAGCAGTGAACAGCCGAACACTGAAGCTTTCTTT; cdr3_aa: CASSEQPNTEAFF
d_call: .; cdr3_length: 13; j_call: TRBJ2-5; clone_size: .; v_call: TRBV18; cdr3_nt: TGTGCCAGCTCACCTTTAAGAGGGGAGACCCAGTACTTC; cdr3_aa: CASSPLRGETQYF
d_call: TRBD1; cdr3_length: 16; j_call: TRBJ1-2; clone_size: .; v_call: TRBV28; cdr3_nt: TGTGCCACCGAGTTCCAGCGGGGGACAGGGGGCCATGGCTACACCTTC; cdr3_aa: CATEFQRGTGGHGYTF
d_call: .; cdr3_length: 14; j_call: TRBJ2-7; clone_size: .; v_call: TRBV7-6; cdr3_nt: TGTGCCAGCAGCTCTCAGCAGGAGTCCTACGAGCAGTACTTC; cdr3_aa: CASSSQQESYEQYF
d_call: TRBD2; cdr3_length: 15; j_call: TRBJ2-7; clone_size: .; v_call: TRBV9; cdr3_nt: TGTGCCAGCAGCCCAAGGGGGCTAGCGGGAGGCGAGCAGTACTTC; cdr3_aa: CASSPRGLAGGEQYF
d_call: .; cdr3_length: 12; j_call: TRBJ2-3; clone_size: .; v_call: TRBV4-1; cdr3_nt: TGCGCCAGCAGCTTCGAGGGGGATACGCAGTATTTT; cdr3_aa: CASSFEGDTQYF
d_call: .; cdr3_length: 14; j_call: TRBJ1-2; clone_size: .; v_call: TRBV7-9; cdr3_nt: TGTGCCAGCAGCTTAGGTGGGGGCTACTATGGCTACACCTTC; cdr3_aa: CASSLGGGYYGYTF
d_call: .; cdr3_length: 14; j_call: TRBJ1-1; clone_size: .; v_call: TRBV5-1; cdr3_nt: TGCGCCAGCAGTCCTTTGGGAGGGGACACTGAAGCTTTCTTT; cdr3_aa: CASSPLGGDTEAFF
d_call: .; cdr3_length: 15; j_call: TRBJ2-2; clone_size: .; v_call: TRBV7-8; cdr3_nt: TGTGCCAGCAGCTACTCAGACAGGAACACCGGGGAGCTGTTTTTT; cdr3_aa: CASSYSDRNTGELFF
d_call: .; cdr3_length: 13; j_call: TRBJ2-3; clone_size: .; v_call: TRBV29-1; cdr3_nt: TGCAGCGCGTCGGGGGTTCGCACAGATACGCAGTATTTT; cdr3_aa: CSASGVRTDTQYF
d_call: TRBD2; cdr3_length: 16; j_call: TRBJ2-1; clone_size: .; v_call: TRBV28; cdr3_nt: TGTGCCAGCACCAAGAGGGGTAGCGGGAGGGCCGATGAGCAGTTCTTC; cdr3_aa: CASTKRGSGRADEQFF
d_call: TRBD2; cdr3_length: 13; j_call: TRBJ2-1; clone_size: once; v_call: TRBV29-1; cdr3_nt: TGCAGCGTTGACTACCTAGCGGACAATGAGCAGTTCTTC; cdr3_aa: CSVDYLADNEQFF
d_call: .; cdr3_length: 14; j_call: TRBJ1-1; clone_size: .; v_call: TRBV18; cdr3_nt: TGTGCCAGCTCACCAAACAATATGAACACTGAAGCTTTCTTT; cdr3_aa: CASSPNNMNTEAFF
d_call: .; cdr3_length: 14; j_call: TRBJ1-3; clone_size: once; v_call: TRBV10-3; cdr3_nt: TGTGCCTCGGGGACGCGGAGTAGGGGAAACACCATATATTTT; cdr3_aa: CASGTRSRGNTIYF
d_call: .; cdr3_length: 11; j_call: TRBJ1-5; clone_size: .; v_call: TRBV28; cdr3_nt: TGTGCCAGCAGTTTATTAGGGCGGGAGCATTTT; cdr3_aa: CASSLLGREHF
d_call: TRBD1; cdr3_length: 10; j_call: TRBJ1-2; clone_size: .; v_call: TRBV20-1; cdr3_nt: TGCAGTGCTCGGACAGGTGGCTACACCTTC; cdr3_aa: CSARTGGYTF
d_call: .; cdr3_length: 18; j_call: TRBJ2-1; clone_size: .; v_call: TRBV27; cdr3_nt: TGTGCCAGCAGCCTCGGGCAGGGGGGTCGGAGCTCCTACAATGAGCAGTTCTTC; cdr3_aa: CASSLGQGGRSSYNEQFF
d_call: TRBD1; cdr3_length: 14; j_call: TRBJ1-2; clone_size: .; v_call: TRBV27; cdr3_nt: TGTGCCAGCAGCAACAGGGGGCCTAACTATGGCTACACCTTC; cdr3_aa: CASSNRGPNYGYTF
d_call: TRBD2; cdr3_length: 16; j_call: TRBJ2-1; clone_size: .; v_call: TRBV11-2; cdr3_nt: TGTGCCAGCAGCTCGAATATAGCGGGAGGGCCTGATGAGCAGTTCTTC; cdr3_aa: CASSSNIAGGPDEQFF
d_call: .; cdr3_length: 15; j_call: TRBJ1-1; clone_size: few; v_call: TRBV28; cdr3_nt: TGTGCCAGCAGCCCAACGGGTGCCATGAACACTGAAGCTTTCTTT; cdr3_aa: CASSPTGAMNTEAFF
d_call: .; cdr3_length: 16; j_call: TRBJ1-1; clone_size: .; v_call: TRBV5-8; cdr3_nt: TGTGCCAGCAGCTTGAGACTTGGGGTAGGGAACACTGAAGCTTTCTTT; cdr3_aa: CASSLRLGVGNTEAFF
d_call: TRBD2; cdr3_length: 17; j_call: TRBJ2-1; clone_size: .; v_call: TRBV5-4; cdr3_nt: TGTGCCAGCAGCTTGGCCACTAGCGGGAGTGGCTACAATGAGCAGTTCTTC; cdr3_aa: CASSLATSGSGYNEQFF
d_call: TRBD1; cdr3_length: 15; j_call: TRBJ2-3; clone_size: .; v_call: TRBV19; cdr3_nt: TGTGCCAGTAGGCCCCGGGACAGGGGGCGAGATACGCAGTATTTT; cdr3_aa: CASRPRDRGRDTQYF
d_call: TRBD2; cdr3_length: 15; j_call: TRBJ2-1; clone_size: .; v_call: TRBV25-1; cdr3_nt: TGTGCCAGCAGTAGGTGGCTAGCGGACCTTAATGAGCAGTTCTTC; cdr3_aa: CASSRWLADLNEQFF
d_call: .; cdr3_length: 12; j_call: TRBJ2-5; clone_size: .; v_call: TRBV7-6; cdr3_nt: TGTGCCAGCAGCTTAGCCGGGGAGACCCAGTACTTC; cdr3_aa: CASSLAGETQYF
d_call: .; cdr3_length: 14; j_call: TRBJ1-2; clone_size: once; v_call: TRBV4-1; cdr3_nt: TGCGCCAGCAGCCAGGGGGGGCTGATCTATGGCTACACCTTC; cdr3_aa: CASSQGGLIYGYTF
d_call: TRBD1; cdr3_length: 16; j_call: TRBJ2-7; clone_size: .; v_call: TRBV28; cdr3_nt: TGTGCCAGCACCCTCAGTGGGGGACAGGGAACCTACGAGCAGTACTTC; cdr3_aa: CASTLSGGQGTYEQYF